This T cell receptor beta chain was retrieved from a study of blood T cells in healthy people across ages. Combining a sample-barcoded 5' primer with a J-beta primer mix, a second PCR ran for roughly 6 to 11 cycles. MiXCR was run by TCRdb on the 5' RACE reads, yielding one entry per CDR3 protein. Of more than 550,000 distinct CDR3 sequences listed, about 20% were seen once; the top ten hold roughly 22%. This clonotype has just a few counts. The CDR3 runs 16 residues. V lost 0 bases to trimming and J lost 0 bases, with 11 bases between them. The germline gives CDR1 SGDLS, CDR2 YYNGEE. This sequence joins TRBV9 and TRBJ2-3; D unclear. The source of this sequence is a man in his 70s in good health. Sequencing was performed on blood. The CDR3 loop reads CASSVGGAPSTDTQYF. Written as DNA, the CDR3 is TGTGCCAGCAGCGTAGGTGGAGCGCCGAGCACAGATACGCAGTATTTT.